Listed below are T cell receptor beta chains from one sample, sequenced in a study of cytotoxic CD8 clonotypes in ibrutinib-treated CLL. Repertoires were generated with immunoSEQ multiplex PCR, while TCRdb's copy carries only in-frame clones and drops some. The sample has hundreds of thousands of clones; approximately 67% are singletons. This material consisted of PBMCs, taken after 36 months of ibrutinib treatment. The receptors shown here come from a human donor with chronic lymphocytic leukemia. The CDR3 runs from the conserved cysteine through the conserved F or W. D genes are given only for firm matches. The size entry is marked missing in some rows and otherwise reads once, few, many or a size class.

clone_size	v_call	j_call	d_call	cdr3_aa	cdr3_nt
few	TRBV28	TRBJ2-1	TRBD2	CASSLPSGRASYNEQFF	TGTGCCAGCAGTTTACCTAGCGGGAGGGCGTCCTACAATGAGCAGTTCTTC
-	TRBV19	TRBJ2-1	-	CASSRVSGSYNEQFF	TGTGCCAGTAGTCGGGTCTCGGGCTCCTACAATGAGCAGTTCTTC
-	TRBV6-5	TRBJ2-7	-	CASSAYRVESYEQYF	TGTGCCAGCAGCGCTTACAGGGTAGAGAGCTACGAGCAGTACTTC
-	TRBV4-1	TRBJ2-3	-	CASSQAVSATDTQYF	TGCGCCAGCAGCCAAGCTGTCTCCGCTACAGATACGCAGTATTTT
few	TRBV28	TRBJ1-5	-	CASSLGGFGNQPQHF	TGTGCCAGCAGTTTAGGGGGTTTTGGCAATCAGCCCCAGCATTTT
-	TRBV19	TRBJ2-1	-	CATIGQSGIENEQFF	TGTGCCACGATAGGACAGTCAGGAATTGAGAATGAGCAGTTCTTC
few	TRBV18	TRBJ2-3	-	CASSQGSDTQYF	TGTGCCAGCTCACAGGGGAGCGATACGCAGTATTTT
-	TRBV5-1	TRBJ1-6	TRBD1	CASSSGTARSSYNSPLHF	TGCGCCAGCAGCTCGGGGACAGCCCGAAGCTCCTATAATTCACCCCTCCACTTT
-	TRBV28	TRBJ2-7	TRBD1	CASRQSPGQGAYEQYF	TGTGCCAGCAGACAATCCCCGGGACAGGGAGCCTACGAGCAGTACTTC
-	TRBV11-2	TRBJ2-7	TRBD2	CASSSRGLASYEQYF	TGTGCCAGCAGCTCCCGGGGACTAGCCTCCTACGAGCAGTACTTC
-	TRBV6-6	TRBJ1-5	-	CASSPIAGDQPQHF	TGTGCCAGCAGTCCTATCGCGGGGGATCAGCCCCAGCATTTT
-	TRBV28	TRBJ1-2	-	CASTPPGGYGYTF	TGTGCCAGCACCCCGCCGGGAGGGTATGGCTACACCTTC
few	TRBV6-5	TRBJ1-1	-	CASSYNGGPEAFF	TGTGCCAGCAGTTACAATGGGGGACCTGAAGCTTTCTTT
-	TRBV6-5	TRBJ2-7	TRBD1	CASSRYTGDPYEQYF	TGTGCCAGCAGCCGTTACACAGGGGACCCCTACGAGCAGTACTTC
few	TRBV5-1	TRBJ2-2	-	CASSFLGAGTGELFF	TGCGCCAGCAGCTTCCTCGGGGCGGGCACCGGGGAGCTGTTTTTT
-	TRBV28	TRBJ2-1	TRBD2	CASRLSSGTTSYNEQFF	TGTGCCAGCAGACTCTCTAGCGGGACTACCTCCTACAATGAGCAGTTCTTC
-	TRBV15	TRBJ2-5	-	CATSRLPNRVDVVTQYF	TGTGCCACCAGCAGATTACCCAACAGGGTGGACGTGGTGACCCAGTACTTC
few	TRBV19	TRBJ2-2	-	CASSIWLLTGELFF	TGTGCCAGTAGTATTTGGCTACTCACCGGGGAGCTGTTTTTT
few	TRBV29-1	TRBJ2-7	-	CSVDAMESSGEQYF	TGCAGCGTTGACGCGATGGAGAGCAGCGGTGAGCAGTACTTC
-	TRBV6-5	TRBJ1-4	-	CASSTGTEKLFF	TGTGCCAGCAGTACCGGGACAGAAAAACTGTTTTTT